Listed below are T cell receptor beta chains from one sample, sequenced in a study of beta chain features in type 1 diabetes. Clones were read by immunoSEQ multiplex PCR, and TCRdb kept only the in-frame ones, dropping some. Seen here are 350,000 to 400,000 clones, about 15% observed once, and the top ten hold approximately 0.019%. The specimen was naive CD4+ T cells from blood. Receptors originate from a woman under 30 in good health. Both conserved end residues are part of each CDR3. Fields, in order: J gene, V gene, D gene, clone size, CDR3 protein, CDR3 DNA. The D gene is left open where the match is weak. A row's size may be missing; if present it is once, few, many or a size class.

J: TRBJ2-5
V: TRBV7-2
D: .
size: few
CDR3: CASSIPDSQETQYF
DNA: TGTGCCAGCAGCATTCCGGACAGCCAAGAGACCCAGTACTTC

J: TRBJ1-1
V: TRBV4-1
D: .
size: few
CDR3: CASSQGRNTEAFF
DNA: TGCGCCAGCAGCCAAGGTAGGAACACTGAAGCTTTCTTT

J: TRBJ2-1
V: TRBV30
D: TRBD2
size: few
CDR3: CAAYILAGGFNEQFF
DNA: TGTGCCGCCTACATTCTAGCGGGAGGGTTTAATGAGCAGTTCTTC

J: TRBJ2-3
V: TRBV28
D: .
size: few
CDR3: CASSSLAKAQYF
DNA: TGTGCCAGCAGTTCGCTAGCCAAGGCGCAGTATTTT

J: TRBJ1-5
V: TRBV23-1
D: .
size: .
CDR3: CAPLQPQHF
DNA: TGCGCCCCCCTTCAGCCCCAGCATTTT

J: TRBJ2-7
V: TRBV5-4
D: TRBD1
size: .
CDR3: CASSGGQGYEQYF
DNA: TGTGCCAGCAGCGGGGGACAGGGCTACGAGCAGTACTTC

J: TRBJ2-1
V: TRBV19
D: .
size: few
CDR3: CASSLQGVQFF
DNA: TGTGCCAGTAGTTTACAGGGCGTGCAGTTCTTC

J: TRBJ2-1
V: TRBV14
D: .
size: few
CDR3: CASSQDLVTGSYNEQFF
DNA: TGTGCCAGCAGCCAAGATCTAGTCACGGGCTCCTACAATGAGCAGTTCTTC

J: TRBJ2-5
V: TRBV10-3
D: TRBD2
size: .
CDR3: CAISAGLAGAGETQYF
DNA: TGTGCCATCAGTGCGGGACTAGCGGGAGCGGGGGAGACCCAGTACTTC

J: TRBJ1-4
V: TRBV30
D: TRBD1
size: few
CDR3: CAWGTAEKLFF
DNA: TGTGCCTGGGGGACAGCCGAAAAACTGTTTTTT

J: TRBJ2-2
V: TRBV2
D: .
size: few
CDR3: CASTSASNTGELFF
DNA: TGTGCCAGCACTAGCGCCTCGAACACCGGGGAGCTGTTTTTT

J: TRBJ1-4
V: TRBV6-5
D: .
size: .
CDR3: CASSYSPGGKLFF
DNA: TGTGCCAGCAGTTACTCGCCGGGAGGAAAACTGTTTTTT

J: TRBJ1-4
V: TRBV4-3
D: .
size: few
CDR3: CASSSERGEKLFF
DNA: TGCGCCAGCAGCTCGGAGCGGGGGGAAAAACTGTTTTTT

J: TRBJ2-1
V: TRBV4-2
D: TRBD2
size: few
CDR3: CASSPRASGVIYEQFF
DNA: TGTGCCAGCAGCCCCAGGGCTAGCGGAGTCATTTATGAGCAGTTCTTC

J: TRBJ1-5
V: TRBV28
D: TRBD1
size: .
CDR3: CASSPETGASQPQHF
DNA: TGTGCCAGCAGTCCCGAGACAGGGGCAAGTCAGCCCCAGCATTTT

J: TRBJ2-4
V: TRBV18
D: .
size: .
CDR3: CASSPDRILAKNIQYF
DNA: TGTGCCAGCTCACCGGACAGAATACTAGCCAAAAACATTCAGTACTTC

J: TRBJ2-2
V: TRBV28
D: TRBD1
size: .
CDR3: CASCSGGYPGELFF
DNA: TGTGCCAGCTGTTCAGGGGGCTATCCCGGGGAGCTGTTTTTT

J: TRBJ2-5
V: TRBV5-1
D: TRBD1
size: few
CDR3: CASSLPLGTAQETQYF
DNA: TGCGCCAGCAGCCTTCCTTTAGGGACAGCCCAAGAGACCCAGTACTTC

J: TRBJ1-5
V: TRBV7-8
D: .
size: .
CDR3: CASSLVTGSNQPQHF
DNA: TGTGCCAGCAGCTTAGTTACCGGTAGCAATCAGCCCCAGCATTTT

J: TRBJ2-7
V: TRBV28
D: TRBD2
size: .
CDR3: CASSSVAGGSSYEQYF
DNA: TGTGCCAGCAGTTCGGTAGCGGGGGGGAGCTCCTACGAGCAGTACTTC

J: TRBJ1-2
V: TRBV19
D: .
size: few
CDR3: CASSGARNYGYTF
DNA: TGTGCCAGTAGTGGAGCAAGGAACTATGGCTACACCTTC

J: TRBJ2-5
V: TRBV10-3
D: .
size: .
CDR3: CAIGRGIRETQYF
DNA: TGTGCCATCGGAAGGGGCATCCGGGAGACCCAGTACTTC

J: TRBJ1-2
V: TRBV6-5
D: .
size: few
CDR3: CASSYSRANYGYTF
DNA: TGTGCCAGCAGTTACTCGCGGGCTAACTATGGCTACACCTTC

J: TRBJ2-1
V: TRBV29-1
D: TRBD2
size: few
CDR3: CSVEILGLAGGNEQFF
DNA: TGCAGCGTTGAAATCTTGGGACTAGCGGGAGGAAATGAGCAGTTCTTC

J: TRBJ2-3
V: TRBV5-6
D: .
size: few
CDR3: CASSLFSITDTQYF
DNA: TGTGCCAGCAGCTTGTTTAGTATCACAGATACGCAGTATTTT

J: TRBJ2-6
V: TRBV6-4
D: .
size: .
CDR3: CASHGNTGANVLTF
DNA: TGTGCCAGCCACGGGAACACTGGGGCCAACGTCCTGACTTTC

J: TRBJ1-1
V: TRBV7-9
D: .
size: .
CDR3: CASSLVVAGAETEAFF
DNA: TGTGCCAGCAGCTTAGTGGTAGCGGGGGCGGAGACTGAAGCTTTCTTT

J: TRBJ1-1
V: TRBV18
D: TRBD1
size: few
CDR3: CASSKTGQGTEAFF
DNA: TGTGCCAGCTCAAAGACAGGGCAGGGCACTGAAGCTTTCTTT

J: TRBJ2-5
V: TRBV18
D: .
size: .
CDR3: CASSPGLEGTQYF
DNA: TGTGCCAGCTCACCCGGACTGGAGGGGACCCAGTACTTC

J: TRBJ2-1
V: TRBV7-9
D: TRBD2
size: .
CDR3: CASSLGSGRNNEQFF
DNA: TGTGCCAGCAGCTTAGGTAGCGGGAGGAACAATGAGCAGTTCTTC

J: TRBJ1-5
V: TRBV7-9
D: .
size: few
CDR3: CASSYGDSPNQPQHF
DNA: TGTGCCAGCAGCTACGGAGACAGCCCCAATCAGCCCCAGCATTTT

J: TRBJ2-7
V: TRBV18
D: .
size: .
CDR3: CASSPVEIHEQYF
DNA: TGTGCCAGCTCACCAGTGGAGATCCACGAGCAGTACTTC

J: TRBJ1-2
V: TRBV28
D: .
size: few
CDR3: CASTHQGTEGYTF
DNA: TGTGCCAGCACCCACCAGGGGACGGAGGGCTACACCTTC

J: TRBJ1-2
V: TRBV30
D: TRBD1
size: few
CDR3: CAWSSSGTGGNGYTF
DNA: TGTGCCTGGAGTTCCTCCGGGACAGGGGGCAATGGCTACACCTTC

J: TRBJ1-5
V: TRBV28
D: .
size: .
CDR3: CASSLAPGQQPQHF
DNA: TGTGCCAGCAGTTTGGCCCCAGGTCAACAGCCCCAGCATTTT

J: TRBJ2-7
V: TRBV5-1
D: .
size: .
CDR3: CASSLARQPGEQYF
DNA: TGCGCCAGCAGCTTGGCCCGCCAGCCGGGGGAGCAGTACTTC

J: TRBJ2-7
V: TRBV4-1
D: .
size: .
CDR3: CASSQEHQGQKQYF
DNA: TGCGCCAGCAGCCAGGAACATCAGGGGCAGAAGCAGTACTTC

J: TRBJ2-1
V: TRBV5-1
D: TRBD2
size: .
CDR3: CASKAGANEQFF
DNA: TGCGCCAGCAAAGCGGGAGCGAATGAGCAGTTCTTC

J: TRBJ2-5
V: TRBV5-1
D: TRBD1
size: .
CDR3: CASSWRQGMETQYF
DNA: TGCGCCAGCAGCTGGAGACAGGGTATGGAGACCCAGTACTTC

J: TRBJ1-2
V: TRBV30
D: TRBD1
size: few
CDR3: CARTGAGYGYTF
DNA: TGTGCCCGCACAGGGGCGGGGTATGGCTACACCTTC

J: TRBJ2-7
V: TRBV7-2
D: TRBD2
size: few
CDR3: CASIHSSGGNYEQYF
DNA: TGTGCCAGCATCCATTCTAGCGGGGGCAACTACGAGCAGTACTTC

J: TRBJ2-1
V: TRBV7-2
D: TRBD2
size: .
CDR3: CASSTSLNRGGINEQFF
DNA: TGTGCCAGCAGCACCAGCCTAAACCGGGGGGGTATCAATGAGCAGTTCTTC

J: TRBJ2-7
V: TRBV27
D: .
size: .
CDR3: CASSFSPTTGQYF
DNA: TGTGCCAGCAGTTTTTCGCCCACTACTGGGCAGTACTTC

J: TRBJ1-5
V: TRBV30
D: .
size: few
CDR3: CAWSAVQGSQPQHF
DNA: TGTGCCTGGAGTGCGGTACAGGGTAGTCAGCCCCAGCATTTT

J: TRBJ2-5
V: TRBV2
D: TRBD2
size: .
CDR3: CASREGTSGQETQYF
DNA: TGTGCCAGCAGGGAGGGGACTAGCGGGCAAGAGACCCAGTACTTC

J: TRBJ1-2
V: TRBV25-1
D: .
size: .
CDR3: CASSLLANYGYTF
DNA: TGTGCCAGCAGCTTATTAGCTAACTATGGCTACACCTTC

J: TRBJ2-2
V: TRBV7-2
D: .
size: .
CDR3: CASSLFPAGELFF
DNA: TGTGCCAGCAGCTTATTCCCGGCCGGGGAGCTGTTTTTT